A single sample gave rise to the 29 T cell receptor beta chains below, sequenced in a study of T cells after yellow fever vaccination. TCRdb called the 5' RACE reads again in MiXCR, with one record for every CDR3 protein. This table has some 600,000 distinct CDR3 sequences, about 17% appearing once. The sequencing here drew on PBMCs, taken 5 days after the first yellow fever vaccination. These receptors originate from a man aged 18 to 30 who received the YFV17D yellow fever vaccine.

This clonotype has more than one count but fewer than ten. This chain connects TRBV25-1 to TRBJ1-6; tentatively, D is TRBD1 (5 bases). Between the trimmed V and J ends, which lost 2 bases and 8 bases, there was a span of 13 bases. The CDR3 is 15 residues long. From germline, CDR1 is MGHDK and CDR2 SYGVNS. For the CDR3, the DNA is TGTGCCAGCAGTGAAGGGACCAGAGGCTATTCACCCCTCCACTTT. Its protein is CASSEGTRGYSPLHF.

This clonotype was seen repeatedly, ten times or more. DNA of the CDR3: TGTGCCAGCAGCCCCCGCCAAACAGGGTTAGACTACGAGCAGTACTTC. It encodes CASSPRQTGLDYEQYF. The genes are TRBV6-1 and TRBJ2-7; a weak D match, TRBD1 (6 bases). In germline, CDR1 is MNHNS, CDR2 SASEGT. CDR3 length equals 16 residues. V was shortened by 6 bases and J by 3 bases, with 21 bases between the two germline ends.

This chain joins TRBV7-9 and TRBJ1-1, with D possibly matching TRBD1 (5 bases). The CDR3 loop spans 14 amino acids. The ends were cut back, 4 bases at V and 4 bases at J, with 13 bases in the middle. CDR1 and CDR2 (germline): SEHNR, FQNEAQ (reference sequence). Written as DNA, the CDR3 is TGTGCCAGCAGCTCCCACGTGGGGCCCACTGAAGCTTTCTTT. Its protein is CASSSHVGPTEAFF.

This clonotype was counted between two and nine times. J is TRBJ2-1 and V is TRBV20-1; D is tentatively TRBD1 or TRBD2 (5 bases each). The germline V and J ends were trimmed by 6 bases and 0 bases, with 15 bases remaining between them. Germline V CDR1 and CDR2: DFQATT, SNEGSKA (reference sequence). This CDR3 spans 15 amino acids. CDR3 protein: CSASPGTSSYNEQFF. CDR3 bases: TGCAGTGCCAGTCCCGGGACGAGCTCCTACAATGAGCAGTTCTTC.

The J gene is TRBJ2-1, the V gene TRBV27; 10 bases fit TRBD2. CDR3 length: 17 residues. Trimming removed 0 bases from V and 0 bases from J; junction bases left unmatched: 2. The germline V gene has CDR1 MNHEY and CDR2 SMNVEV (reference sequence). CDR3: CASSLSQRGGSYNEQFF. The CDR3 nucleotides read TGTGCCAGCAGTTTATCGCAGCGGGGGGGCTCCTACAATGAGCAGTTCTTC.

Note on this clonotype: One end of the junction fails to match germline, which may point to a read error. The V gene is TRBV12-3 or TRBV12-4, the J gene TRBJ1-5; the match to TRBD1 covers 7 bases. The CDR3 has 12 amino acids. The CDR3 is CVSNQGDRPQHF. CDR3 DNA: TGTGTCAGCAATCAGGGGGATAGGCCCCAGCATTTT.

For the CDR3, the DNA is TGTGCCTGGATCATGGGCGGAGGTCTTAACTATGGCTACACCTTC. As protein: CAWIMGGGLNYGYTF. This chain connects TRBV30 to TRBJ1-2; D not resolved. CDR1 GTSNPN and CDR2 SVGIG come from the germline V gene (reference sequence). Trimming removed 4 bases from V and 1 base from J, with 16 bases in between. The CDR3 has 15 residues.

This chain connects TRBV12-3 or TRBV12-4 to TRBJ1-5, with 8 nucleotides matching TRBD1. CDR3 length: 16 amino acids. Losses at the gene ends were 3 bases for V and 0 bases for J; bases not matched to a gene: 4. The CDR3 protein is CASSFSQGASNQPQHF. The CDR3 coding sequence is TGTGCCAGCAGTTTTTCGCAGGGGGCTAGCAATCAGCCCCAGCATTTT.

V is TRBV2 and J is TRBJ2-1; D might be TRBD1 or TRBD2, each matching 5 bases. The CDR3 is 13 residues long. CDR1 is SNHLY and CDR2 is FYNNEI in the germline V gene. The germline V and J ends were trimmed by 8 bases and 9 bases, with 17 bases remaining between them. The CDR3, as DNA: TGTGCCAGCGGATTAGGTCGGGGCTCTGAGCAGTTCTTC. It encodes CASGLGRGSEQFF.

V is TRBV2 and J is TRBJ2-1, with 7 bases that match TRBD2. Germline CDR1 SNHLY, CDR2 FYNNEI. Losses at the gene ends were 7 bases for V and 6 bases for J; bases not matched to a gene: 15. CDR3 length: 16 residues. The CDR3 bases are TGTGCCAGCACTTCACCTAGCGGAGGTGACCCCAATGAGCAGTTCTTC. Protein product: CASTSPSGGDPNEQFF.

This clonotype was seen only a few times. CDR3 sequence (DNA): TGTGCCAGCTCACCCATATTCAGGGCGTCGAACACTGAAGCTTTCTTT. Translated, it gives CASSPIFRASNTEAFF. This chain connects TRBV18 to TRBJ1-1, with D perhaps matching TRBD1 (5 bases). CDR3 size: 16 residues. Per the germline V gene, CDR1 is KGHSH and CDR2 is LQKENI. V gave up 3 bases and J gave up 1 base, with 15 bases separating them.

The chain combines TRBV7-2 with TRBJ2-1; the D is unclear. Trimming cost V 5 bases and J 3 bases, with 14 bases left between them. This CDR3 region has 15 residues. The germline V gene encodes CDR1 SGHTA and CDR2 FQGNSA. The CDR3 nucleotides read TGTGCCAGCAGCCAACAGTGGAGAGGCTACAATGAGCAGTTCTTC. The encoded protein is CASSQQWRGYNEQFF.

The chain joins TRBV11-2 to TRBJ2-3; possibly TRBD2 for D (5 bases). The V end lost 5 bases, the J end lost 4 bases, and 16 bases lay between the germline ends. The length of the CDR3 is 15 residues. Per germline, CDR1 SGHAT and CDR2 FQNNGV. The CDR3 sequence is CASSPRRDPPDTQYF. The CDR3 DNA follows: TGTGCCAGCAGCCCTCGACGGGATCCTCCAGATACGCAGTATTTT. The whole variable domain, remainder taken from reference TRBV11-2 and TRBJ2-3, is EAGVAQSPRYKIIEKRQSVAFWCNPISGHATLYWYQQILGQGPKLLIQFQNNGVVDDSQLPKDRFSAERLKGVDSTLKIQPAKLEDSAVYLCASSPRRDPPDTQYFGPGTRLTVL.

The genes are TRBV20-1 and TRBJ2-5; TRBD2 agrees at 15 bases. The germline V gene encodes CDR1 DFQATT and CDR2 SNEGSKA (reference sequence). This CDR3 spans 15 amino acids. After removal of 5 bases from V and 7 bases from J, the junction contained 8 bases not matched to a gene. As DNA, the CDR3 is TGCAGTGCTCGCGGACTAGCGGGGGGGCAGCGGACCCAGTACTTC. Translating it yields CSARGLAGGQRTQYF.

The chain carries TRBV11-1 and TRBJ2-5; 9 bases are shared with TRBD1. This CDR3 is built from 18 residues. Germline V gene data show CDR1 as SGHAT and CDR2 as FQDESV (reference sequence). Trimming at V came to 6 bases and at J to 1 base, leaving 15 bases not matched to a gene. CDR3 bases: TGTGCCAGCAGGCCAACAGGGGGCGGGTACATGGTCCAAGAGACCCAGTACTTC. Translation: CASRPTGGGYMVQETQYF.

This clonotype turned up a few times. The V call is TRBV18, the J call TRBJ1-1; D not certain. The germline V and J ends were trimmed by 0 bases and 1 base, with 9 bases remaining between them. The CDR3 length is 15 residues. Per germline, CDR1 KGHSH and CDR2 LQKENI. Written as DNA, the CDR3 is TGTGCCAGCTCACCACCGGGCCAGGAGAACACTGAAGCTTTCTTT. Residues: CASSPPGQENTEAFF. Filled out from reference TRBV18 and TRBJ1-1, the complete variable domain reads NAGVMQNPRHLVRRRGQEARLRCSPMKGHSHVYWYRQLPEEGLKFMVYLQKENIIDESGMPKERFSAEFPKEGPSILRIQQVVRGDSAAYFCASSPPGQENTEAFFGQGTRLTVV.

This clonotype was seen a few times. This chain uses TRBV11-2 with TRBJ1-3; D gene uncertain. There are 12 residues in the CDR3. Germline CDR1 SGHAT, CDR2 FQNNGV. Between the trimmed V and J ends, which lost 4 bases and 7 bases, there was a span of 8 bases. DNA of the CDR3: TGTGCCAGCAGCTCCCAAGGGAACACCATATATTTT. Translated, it gives CASSSQGNTIYF.

This clonotype turned up a few times. The chain employs TRBV7-9 and TRBJ1-5; no definite D call. Trimming shortened V by 2 bases and J by 2 bases, and 16 bases separated the two germline ends. The CDR3 is 17 residues long. Germline V gene data show CDR1 as SEHNR and CDR2 as FQNEAQ (reference sequence). The CDR3 region is CASSLSPSLWGNQPQHF. The CDR3 bases are TGTGCCAGCAGCTTAAGCCCCAGCCTCTGGGGCAATCAGCCCCAGCATTTT.

This clonotype was observed a few times. The chain links TRBV20-1 to TRBJ1-2; 10 bases align to TRBD1. Trimming cost V 3 bases and J 4 bases; bases outside gene matches: 11. This CDR3 has 16 residues. Per germline, CDR1 DFQATT and CDR2 SNEGSKA (reference sequence). CDR3 amino acids: CSASPPGTGVTYGYTF. The CDR3 DNA sequence: TGCAGTGCTAGTCCTCCCGGGACAGGGGTTACCTATGGCTACACCTTC.

This rearrangement joins TRBV4-1 to TRBJ2-3; 11 positions match TRBD2. V trimming: 1 base; J trimming: 2 bases; junction bases outside the gene matches: 5. This CDR3 comprises 17 residues. Germline loops: CDR1 MGHRA, CDR2 YSYEKL. CDR3 nucleotide sequence: TGCGCCAGCAGCCAAGTCCTAGCGGGGGGCCACACAGATACGCAGTATTTT. The encoded protein is CASSQVLAGGHTDTQYF.

This clonotype has just a few counts. The chain joins TRBV7-2 to TRBJ2-3; D might be TRBD1 (5 bases). The CDR3 runs to 15 residues. V gave up 2 bases and J gave up 7 bases, with 16 bases separating them. The germline gives CDR1 SGHTA, CDR2 FQGNSA. CDR3: CASSLPVGVPNTQYF. The DNA of the CDR3 is TGTGCCAGCAGCTTACCCGTAGGGGTCCCAAATACGCAGTATTTT.

The chain recombines TRBV4-3 with TRBJ1-1; no reliable D call. The V gene lost 0 bases and the J gene lost 3 bases, with 8 bases spanning the gap. CDR1 and CDR2 from the germline V gene are LGHNA and YSLEER. This CDR3 is built from 14 residues. The DNA of the CDR3 is TGCGCCAGCAGCCAAGAGGTTTGGGACACTGAAGCTTTCTTT. This sequence encodes CASSQEVWDTEAFF.

A few counts support this clonotype. The chain is built from TRBV4-3 and TRBJ1-2; 11 bases map to TRBD1. V gave up 4 bases and J gave up 5 bases; unmatched junction bases: 12. Per the germline V gene, CDR1 is LGHNA and CDR2 is YSLEER. This CDR3 region has 17 residues. The CDR3 DNA reads as TGCGCCAGCAGCCGATCAAGCCGGACAGGGGGCGAGTATGGCTACACCTTC. It is translated as CASSRSSRTGGEYGYTF.

A few counts support this clonotype. The CDR3 sequence is CASSGNTGGTEAFF. The CDR3 nucleotides are TGCGCCAGCAGCGGAAATACAGGGGGGACTGAAGCTTTCTTT. V and J are TRBV5-1 and TRBJ1-1; 8 bases fit TRBD1. V gave up 4 bases and J gave up 5 bases; unmatched junction bases: 7. Germline V lookup: CDR1 SGHRS, CDR2 YFSETQ. This CDR3 has 14 amino acids.

The chain has TRBV19 and TRBJ1-6, with TRBD1 matching 9 bases. The CDR3 is made up of 14 amino acids. From germline, CDR1 is LNHDA and CDR2 SQIVND (reference sequence). V trimming: 6 bases; J trimming: 12 bases; junction bases outside the gene matches: 9. DNA of the CDR3: TGTGCCAGTAGCGGCACAGGGGGCGGAATACCCCTCCACTTT. Translating it yields CASSGTGGGIPLHF.

The chain is built from TRBV25-1 and TRBJ2-5; D unclear. Looked up from germline, CDR1 is MGHDK and CDR2 is SYGVNS. The length of the CDR3 is 11 residues. Trimming took 4 bases from V and 7 from J, leaving 7 bases between them. In nucleotides, the CDR3 is TGTGCCAGCAGTGCCCTGGGGACCCAGTACTTC. It codes for CASSALGTQYF.

The chain is built from TRBV4-1 and TRBJ2-6; possibly TRBD1 or TRBD2 for D (5 bases each). The CDR3 contains 19 residues. Germline V gene sequence: CDR1 MGHRA, CDR2 YSYEKL. The germline V and J ends were trimmed by 0 bases and 0 bases, with 15 bases remaining between them. CDR3 nucleotides: TGCGCCAGCAGCCAAGATTCGGGCATCGGGGCCTCTGGGGCCAACGTCCTGACTTTC. Amino acids: CASSQDSGIGASGANVLTF.

This chain connects TRBV11-2 to TRBJ2-5; 10 bases line up with TRBD2. With V trimmed by 0 bases and J by 0 bases, 4 bases remained unmatched. Germline V gene lookup returns CDR1 SGHAT and CDR2 FQNNGV. The CDR3 runs to 17 residues. The CDR3 here is CASSLDILAGDQETQYF. The CDR3 DNA reads TGTGCCAGCAGCTTAGATATCCTAGCGGGGGACCAAGAGACCCAGTACTTC.

This clonotype was recorded a few times. The V and J genes are TRBV11-1 and TRBJ2-5, with 9 bases that match TRBD1. Germline CDR1 reads SGHAT; CDR2 reads FQDESV (reference sequence). This CDR3 region has 19 residues. After removal of 5 bases from V and 2 bases from J, the junction contained 18 bases not matched to a gene. The CDR3 loop is CASSRIGTGKFKNQETQYF. In DNA, the CDR3 is TGTGCCAGCAGCCGGATTGGGACAGGGAAATTCAAAAATCAAGAGACCCAGTACTTC.